This T cell receptor (beta chain) is drawn from a study of control samples from healthy donors and cancer patients. Sequencing was performed with immunoSEQ multiplex PCR; in TCRdb, only in-frame clones are kept and a portion is missing. Counted here are 80,000 to 100,000 clones, 79% occurring once; the ten biggest clones make up over 9.5%. This CDR3 has 14 residues. Germline lookup yields CDR1 SGHNT and CDR2 YYREEE (reference sequence). Trimming left V 4 bases short and J 3 bases short, with 13 bases between. Input material: blood. The chain links TRBV5-4 to TRBJ1-2, with unresolved D. The receptor was isolated from a woman between 25 and 40 years old in good health. The CDR3 DNA reads as TGTGCCAGCAGCCTGGACCCCGCGGACTATGGCTACACCTTC. It translates to CASSLDPADYGYTF.